The rows below give T cell receptor beta chains drawn from one sample of a study of shared clonotypes between healthy human individuals. Here immunoSEQ multiplex PCR was the method, and the copy in TCRdb shows in-frame clones only, minus some. Of roughly 2.2 million clones listed, 85% to 95% are singletons. The sample consisted of naive CD4+ T cells from PBMCs. The receptors were sampled from a man aged 18 to 35 in good health. Some clones in this sample may be carry-over from other donors' samples. Each CDR3 is given with its conserved first and last residue. The D gene is left open where the match is weak. The size of a clone is reported for some rows only, either as once, few or many, or as a class for expanded clones.

NA,TRBV5-1,TRBJ2-3,TRBD2,CASSGSLALLGDTQYF,TGCGCCAGCAGCGGGTCACTAGCGCTTCTTGGGGATACGCAGTATTTT
NA,TRBV5-1,TRBJ1-1,TRBD1,CASSPRTGANTEAFF,TGCGCCAGCAGCCCGCGAACAGGGGCGAACACTGAAGCTTTCTTT
NA,TRBV6-5,TRBJ2-3,NA,CASSSVGSTDTQYF,TGTGCCAGCAGTTCGGTAGGGAGCACAGATACGCAGTATTTT
once,TRBV27,TRBJ2-7,TRBD2,CASSRTSGSGEQYF,TGTGCCAGCAGTCGGACTAGCGGGAGTGGGGAGCAGTACTTC
NA,TRBV6-5,TRBJ2-5,TRBD1,CASSPSGQKETQYF,TGTGCCAGCAGTCCTTCGGGACAGAAAGAGACCCAGTACTTC
NA,TRBV9,TRBJ2-6,TRBD1,CASSARDSKAGANVLTF,TGTGCCAGCAGCGCCCGGGACAGTAAAGCTGGGGCCAACGTCCTGACTTTC
NA,TRBV5-1,TRBJ1-2,NA,CASSLGGYANYGYTF,TGCGCCAGCAGCTTGGGGGGGTACGCTAACTATGGCTACACCTTC
NA,TRBV6-6,TRBJ1-1,NA,CASRGNTEAFF,TGTGCCAGCAGGGGGAACACTGAAGCTTTCTTT
NA,TRBV28,TRBJ1-2,TRBD1,CASSPPTGGVGGYTF,TGTGCCAGCAGTCCCCCGACAGGGGGCGTTGGCGGCTACACCTTC
NA,TRBV27,TRBJ1-1,TRBD1,CASLLQGAVTEAFF,TGTGCCAGCCTACTACAGGGGGCGGTCACTGAAGCTTTCTTT
once,TRBV7-9,TRBJ1-4,TRBD1,CASSWGAGQGLEKLFF,TGTGCCAGCAGCTGGGGGGCGGGACAGGGATTGGAAAAACTGTTTTTT
NA,TRBV10-3,TRBJ1-2,TRBD1,CAIRGDRKANYGYTF,TGTGCCATCAGGGGGGACAGGAAAGCTAACTATGGCTACACCTTC
NA,TRBV6-6,TRBJ1-2,NA,CASSRLRGDGYTF,TGTGCCAGCAGTAGGCTGAGGGGGGATGGCTACACCTTC
NA,TRBV7-6,TRBJ1-4,TRBD1,CASSARTGREKLFF,TGTGCCAGCAGCGCCCGGACAGGGAGGGAAAAACTGTTTTTT
NA,TRBV20-1,TRBJ2-7,NA,CSARSGYEQYF,TGCAGTGCTAGGTCCGGCTACGAGCAGTACTTC
NA,TRBV6-6,TRBJ2-7,NA,CASSYVGSYEQYF,TGTGCCAGCAGTTACGTGGGTTCCTACGAGCAGTACTTC
NA,TRBV18,TRBJ2-7,NA,CASSPSGQSLYEQYF,TGTGCCAGCTCACCATCCGGACAGAGCCTATACGAGCAGTACTTC
NA,TRBV5-4,TRBJ1-1,NA,CASSLGQATEAFF,TGTGCCAGCAGCTTGGGGCAGGCCACTGAAGCTTTCTTT
NA,TRBV25-1,TRBJ1-1,NA,CASSESGTRANTEAFF,TGTGCCAGCAGTGAATCCGGAACGAGGGCGAACACTGAAGCTTTCTTT
NA,TRBV6-5,TRBJ1-5,NA,CASSRTGRDLQPQHF,TGTGCCAGCAGCCGGACTGGTAGGGACTTACAGCCCCAGCATTTT
once,TRBV28,TRBJ1-4,NA,CASSFSGSLPEKLFF,TGTGCCAGCAGTTTCTCCGGGTCCCTTCCTGAAAAACTGTTTTTT
NA,TRBV6-1,TRBJ2-5,NA,CASSDQGRETQYF,TGTGCCAGCAGTGATCAGGGAAGAGAGACCCAGTACTTC
NA,TRBV4-1,TRBJ2-7,NA,CASSRSEEGSYEQYF,TGCGCCAGCAGCCGATCTGAGGAGGGGTCCTACGAGCAGTACTTC
NA,TRBV28,TRBJ2-7,NA,CASSLGRGEQYF,TGTGCCAGCAGTTTAGGAAGGGGCGAGCAGTACTTC
NA,TRBV20-1,TRBJ2-7,NA,CSAALSGEQYF,TGCAGTGCAGCCCTTTCAGGCGAGCAGTACTTC
NA,TRBV5-1,TRBJ1-3,NA,CASSFGGVAGNTIYF,TGCGCCAGCAGCTTCGGCGGAGTTGCCGGAAACACCATATATTTT
NA,TRBV30,TRBJ2-2,NA,CAWSSEVNTGELFF,TGTGCCTGGAGTAGCGAGGTCAACACCGGGGAGCTGTTTTTT
NA,TRBV19,TRBJ1-3,NA,CASSPRENTIYF,TGTGCCAGTAGTCCCAGGGAAAACACCATATATTTT
NA,TRBV5-1,TRBJ2-7,TRBD2,CASSVAGGPSYEQYF,TGCGCCAGCAGCGTAGCGGGAGGGCCCTCTTACGAGCAGTACTTC
NA,TRBV28,TRBJ2-3,NA,CASSSTGSLSDTQYF,TGTGCCAGCAGTTCCACCGGGTCCCTATCTGATACGCAGTATTTT
NA,TRBV7-9,TRBJ2-5,NA,CASSLTEGLVQETQYF,TGTGCCAGCAGCTTAACAGAGGGACTGGTTCAAGAGACCCAGTACTTC
NA,TRBV6-5,TRBJ2-3,TRBD2,CASSYGAGGGDTQYF,TGTGCCAGCAGTTACGGCGCGGGAGGTGGAGATACGCAGTATTTT
NA,TRBV28,TRBJ2-1,NA,CASSLGTPSDEQFF,TGTGCCAGCAGTTTGGGGACTCCGTCGGATGAGCAGTTCTTC
NA,TRBV11-2,TRBJ1-2,TRBD1,CASSFRSPGQGRINYGYTF,TGTGCCAGCAGCTTTAGGTCCCCCGGACAGGGGAGGATTAACTATGGCTACACCTTC
once,TRBV19,TRBJ1-2,TRBD1,CASSGQGNYGYTF,TGTGCCAGTAGTGGACAGGGGAACTATGGCTACACCTTC
NA,TRBV28,TRBJ2-5,NA,CATHGTGPDETQYF,TGTGCCACCCACGGCACGGGCCCGGACGAGACCCAGTACTTC
NA,TRBV18,TRBJ2-2,TRBD2,CASSPRGLAGGTGELFF,TGTGCCAGCTCACCCCGGGGACTAGCGGGAGGCACCGGGGAGCTGTTTTTT
NA,TRBV7-9,TRBJ1-1,NA,CASSRQANTEAFF,TGTGCCAGCAGCCGCCAAGCGAACACTGAAGCTTTCTTT
NA,TRBV7-3,TRBJ2-1,TRBD1,CASSKPGQGRYEQFF,TGTGCCAGCAGCAAACCGGGACAGGGTCGGTATGAGCAGTTCTTC
NA,TRBV5-1,TRBJ2-1,NA,CASSPGRDLYNEQFF,TGCGCCAGCAGCCCGGGGCGGGATCTCTACAATGAGCAGTTCTTC
NA,TRBV4-3,TRBJ2-1,NA,CASSQDWREVSYNEQFF,TGCGCCAGCAGCCAAGATTGGAGGGAGGTCTCCTACAATGAGCAGTTCTTC
NA,TRBV19,TRBJ2-5,NA,CASSIDWARQGRETQYF,TGTGCCAGTAGTATAGATTGGGCGAGGCAGGGACGAGAGACCCAGTACTTC
once,TRBV5-1,TRBJ2-1,TRBD2,CASSLAQQGQGTGLAGRNEQFF,TGCGCCAGCAGCTTGGCCCAACAGGGACAGGGGACGGGACTAGCGGGTAGAAATGAGCAGTTCTTC
few,TRBV29-1,TRBJ2-3,TRBD1,CSVEGTGGTDTQYF,TGCAGCGTTGAAGGGACAGGGGGCACAGATACGCAGTATTTT
once,TRBV7-2,TRBJ1-5,NA,CASSDRRSSNQPQHF,TGTGCCAGCAGCGACCGACGGTCTAGCAATCAGCCCCAGCATTTT
NA,TRBV29-1,TRBJ2-3,TRBD1,CTGASGQSYTDTQYF,TGCACCGGCGCGTCGGGACAGTCTTACACAGATACGCAGTATTTT
few,TRBV5-6,TRBJ1-1,NA,CASSLGLRMNTEAFF,TGTGCCAGCAGCTTGGGACTCAGGATGAACACTGAAGCTTTCTTT
NA,TRBV5-1,TRBJ1-5,NA,CASSLGGTGNQPQHF,TGCGCCAGCAGCTTGGGAGGGACTGGCAATCAGCCCCAGCATTTT
NA,TRBV5-4,TRBJ2-5,NA,CASSLASGQMVETQYF,TGTGCCAGCAGCTTGGCGTCGGGGCAAATGGTAGAGACCCAGTACTTC
NA,TRBV2,TRBJ2-1,NA,CASSEGGVSFF,TGTGCCAGCAGTGAAGGCGGGGTTTCGTTCTTC
once,TRBV6-5,TRBJ1-1,TRBD1,CASSYRQGARNTEAFF,TGTGCCAGCAGTTACCGACAGGGGGCCAGGAACACTGAAGCTTTCTTT
NA,TRBV5-5,TRBJ1-2,NA,CASSLEGSPMRYGYTF,TGTGCCAGCAGCTTGGAAGGCAGCCCGATGCGCTATGGCTACACCTTC
once,TRBV5-1,TRBJ2-3,NA,CASSLVHITDTQYF,TGCGCCAGCAGCTTGGTCCACATCACAGATACGCAGTATTTT
NA,TRBV4-3,TRBJ1-1,NA,CASSSLRGADTEAFF,TGCGCCAGCAGCTCGCTACGGGGGGCCGACACTGAAGCTTTCTTT